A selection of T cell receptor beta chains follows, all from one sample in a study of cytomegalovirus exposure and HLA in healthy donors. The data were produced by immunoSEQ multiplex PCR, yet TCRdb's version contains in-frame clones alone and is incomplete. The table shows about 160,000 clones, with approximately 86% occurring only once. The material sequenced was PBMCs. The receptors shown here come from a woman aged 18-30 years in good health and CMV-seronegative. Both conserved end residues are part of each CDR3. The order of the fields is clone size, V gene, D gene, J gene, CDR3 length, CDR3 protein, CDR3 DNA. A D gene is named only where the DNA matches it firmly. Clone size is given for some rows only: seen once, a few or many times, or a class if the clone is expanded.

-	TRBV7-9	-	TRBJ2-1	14	CASSLELGGNEQFF	TGTGCCAGCAGCTTAGAACTAGGGGGAAATGAGCAGTTCTTC
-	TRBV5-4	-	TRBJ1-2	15	CASSQDSDGSYGYTF	TGTGCCAGCAGCCAGGACAGCGATGGGAGCTATGGCTACACCTTC
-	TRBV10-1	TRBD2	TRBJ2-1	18	CASSGDSGRATGYNEQFF	TGCGCCAGCAGTGGAGATAGCGGGAGGGCGACGGGCTACAATGAGCAGTTCTTC
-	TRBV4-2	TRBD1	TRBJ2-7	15	CASSQEEQGPYEQYF	TGTGCCAGCAGCCAAGAGGAACAGGGGCCCTACGAGCAGTACTTC
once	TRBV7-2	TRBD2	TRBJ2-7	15	CASSLGRESYYEQYF	TGTGCCAGCAGCTTAGGGCGGGAGAGCTACTACGAGCAGTACTTC
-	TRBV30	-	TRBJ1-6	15	CAWTPGGNDNSPLHF	TGTGCCTGGACCCCGGGGGGGAATGACAATTCACCCCTCCACTTT
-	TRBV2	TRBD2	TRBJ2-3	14	CASRFGGRADTQYF	TGTGCCAGCAGGTTCGGCGGGAGGGCAGATACGCAGTATTTT
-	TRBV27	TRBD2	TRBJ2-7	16	CASSPLAGGPLYEQYF	TGTGCCAGCAGTCCTTTAGCGGGAGGGCCTCTCTACGAGCAGTACTTC
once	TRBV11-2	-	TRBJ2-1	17	CASSLDHVRASYNGQFF	TGTGCCAGCAGCTTAGATCATGTGAGGGCCTCCTACAATGGGCAGTTCTTC
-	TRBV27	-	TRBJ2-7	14	CASSLQSGTQGQYF	TGTGCCAGCAGTTTACAATCCGGGACACAGGGGCAGTACTTC
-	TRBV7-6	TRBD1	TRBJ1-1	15	CASSLGPGGVTEAFF	TGTGCCAGCAGCTTAGGGCCAGGGGGCGTCACTGAAGCTTTCTTT
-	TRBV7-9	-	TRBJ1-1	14	CASSFLQGNAEAFF	TGTGCCAGCAGCTTCCTCCAGGGGAACGCTGAAGCTTTCTTT
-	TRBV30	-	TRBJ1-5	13	CAWREEEGRPQHF	TGTGCCTGGAGGGAAGAGGAAGGTCGGCCCCAGCATTTT
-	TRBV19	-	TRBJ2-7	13	CASSSRSPGEQYF	TGTGCCAGTAGTTCCCGGTCGCCCGGCGAGCAGTACTTC
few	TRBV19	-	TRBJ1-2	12	CASSTREYGYTF	TGTGCCAGTAGTACTCGAGAATATGGCTACACCTTC